This T cell receptor beta chain was documented in a study of blood T cell repertoires in COVID-19. Data came from immunoSEQ multiplex PCR; TCRdb stores just in-frame clones and leaves some out. Here the sample spans 250,000 to 300,000 clones, approximately 79% being singletons. Germline V gene data show CDR1 as SEHNR and CDR2 as FQNEAQ (reference sequence). This CDR3 spans 13 amino acids. V gave up 5 bases and J gave up 7 bases, with 14 bases separating them. Sequencing used PBMCs or T cells enriched from blood (not recorded which). The source is a man aged 30 to 39 with acute COVID-19. The chain combines TRBV7-9 with TRBJ2-5; D might be TRBD1 (5 bases). The CDR3 nucleotides read TGTGCCAGCAGCAAGACAGAGCAGAGGACCCAGTACTTC. Translation gives CASSKTEQRTQYF.